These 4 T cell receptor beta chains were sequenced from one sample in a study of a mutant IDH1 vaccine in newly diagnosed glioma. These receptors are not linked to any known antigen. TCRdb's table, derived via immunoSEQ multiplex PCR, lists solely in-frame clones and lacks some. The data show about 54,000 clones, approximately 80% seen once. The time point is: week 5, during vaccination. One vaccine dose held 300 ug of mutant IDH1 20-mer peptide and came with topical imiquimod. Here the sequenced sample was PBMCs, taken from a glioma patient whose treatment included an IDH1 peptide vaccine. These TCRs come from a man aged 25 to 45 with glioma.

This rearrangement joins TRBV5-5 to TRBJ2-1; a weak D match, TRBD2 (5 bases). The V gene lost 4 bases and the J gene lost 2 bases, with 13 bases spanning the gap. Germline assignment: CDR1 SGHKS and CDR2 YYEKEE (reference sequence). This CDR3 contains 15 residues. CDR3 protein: CASSLLVSPYNEQFF. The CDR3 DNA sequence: TGTGCCAGCAGCCTACTAGTGTCCCCCTACAATGAGCAGTTCTTC.

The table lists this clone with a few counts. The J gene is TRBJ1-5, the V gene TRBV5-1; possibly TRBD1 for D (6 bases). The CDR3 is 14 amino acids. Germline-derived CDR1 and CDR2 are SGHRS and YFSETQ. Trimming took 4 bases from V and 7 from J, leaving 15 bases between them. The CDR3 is CASSPGEGGQPQHF. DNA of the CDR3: TGCGCCAGCAGCCCCGGAGAGGGGGGGCAGCCCCAGCATTTT.

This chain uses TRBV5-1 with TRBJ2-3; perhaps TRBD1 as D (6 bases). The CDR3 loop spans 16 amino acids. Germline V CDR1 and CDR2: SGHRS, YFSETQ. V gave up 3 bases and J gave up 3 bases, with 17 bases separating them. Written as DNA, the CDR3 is TGCGCCAGCAGCTCGAATACAGGGTTGATGACAGATACGCAGTATTTT. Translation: CASSSNTGLMTDTQYF.

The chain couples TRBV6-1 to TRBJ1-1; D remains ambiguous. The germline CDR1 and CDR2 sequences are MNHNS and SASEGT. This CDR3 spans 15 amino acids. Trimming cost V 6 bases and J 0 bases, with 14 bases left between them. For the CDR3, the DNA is TGTGCCAGCAGCTTATCGGGAGTTTTGAACACTGAAGCTTTCTTT. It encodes CASSLSGVLNTEAFF.